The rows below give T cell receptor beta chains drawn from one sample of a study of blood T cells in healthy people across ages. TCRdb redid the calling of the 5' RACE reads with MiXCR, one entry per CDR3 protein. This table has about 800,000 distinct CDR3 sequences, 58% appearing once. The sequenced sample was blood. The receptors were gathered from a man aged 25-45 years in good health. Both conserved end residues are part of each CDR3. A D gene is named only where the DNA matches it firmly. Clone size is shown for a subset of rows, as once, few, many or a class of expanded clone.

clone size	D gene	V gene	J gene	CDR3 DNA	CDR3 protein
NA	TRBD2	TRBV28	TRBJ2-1	TGTGCCCACGGGACTAGCCTTGCTGAGCAGTTCTTC	CAHGTSLAEQFF
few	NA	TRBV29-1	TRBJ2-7	TGCAGCGTGAGTGACAGATGGACCGACGAGCAGTACTTC	CSVSDRWTDEQYF
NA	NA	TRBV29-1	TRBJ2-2	TGCAGCGTTGTAGGGGAATTCGGCGGGGAGCTGTTTTTT	CSVVGEFGGELFF
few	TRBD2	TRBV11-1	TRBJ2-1	TGTGCCAGCAGCTTAGCCTCTAGCGGGGGGGCTCCTGAGCAGTTCTTC	CASSLASSGGAPEQFF
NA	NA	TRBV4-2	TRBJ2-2	TGTGCCAGCAGCCAAGAAATAGCAGGGTTGTCCGGGGAGCTGTTTTTT	CASSQEIAGLSGELFF
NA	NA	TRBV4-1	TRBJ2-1	TGCGCCAGCAGCCAAGCAGGGGTCTCCTACAATGAGCAGTTCTTC	CASSQAGVSYNEQFF
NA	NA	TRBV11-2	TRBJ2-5	TGTGCCAGCAGCCCGACTAGAGGCCTTAACCAAGAGACCCAGTACTTC	CASSPTRGLNQETQYF
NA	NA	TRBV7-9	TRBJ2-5	TGTGCCAGCAGCGCAATAGCGGAGCAAGAGACCCAGTACTTC	CASSAIAEQETQYF
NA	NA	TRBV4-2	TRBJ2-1	TGTGCCAGCAGCCAGTCCCTGGCGGGGAGCGCTGAGAAGCAGTTCTTC	CASSQSLAGSAEKQFF
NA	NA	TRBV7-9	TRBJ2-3	TGTGCCAGCAGCTTATGGCCTACGCAGTATTTT	CASSLWPTQYF
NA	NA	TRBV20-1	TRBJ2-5	TGCAGTGCTAGTACTGGGATTTTGTTGGAGACCCAGTACTTC	CSASTGILLETQYF
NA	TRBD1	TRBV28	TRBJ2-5	TGTGCCAGCAGTTTGACCCTCCCCGCCCTGACAGGGTCCGAGACCCAGTACTTC	CASSLTLPALTGSETQYF